This is a list of T cell receptor beta chains from one sample in a study of breast tumors, draining lymph nodes, adjacent tissues. Each CDR3 protein is one row after TCRdb ran MiXCR on the multiplex PCR reads. The sample has about 130,000 distinct CDR3 sequences, less than 25% seen once. What was sequenced was axillary lymph node tissue. Every receptor here comes from a female donor with breast cancer. Some clones in this sample may be carry-over from other donors' samples. The CDR3 runs from the conserved cysteine through the conserved F or W. A D gene is named only where the DNA matches it firmly. Size is omitted from some rows. Given values are once, few, many or a class for expanded clones.

cdr3_length,j_call,v_call,clone_size,d_call,cdr3_nt,cdr3_aa
12,TRBJ2-7,TRBV6-5,many,TRBD1,TGTGCCAGCAGTTATGAGGGGGCCGAGCAGTACTTC,CASSYEGAEQYF
16,TRBJ2-5,TRBV5-1,few,NA,TGCGCCAGCAGCCCCCAGGGACCGACCTCAGTAGAGACCCAGTACTTC,CASSPQGPTSVETQYF
15,TRBJ2-7,TRBV19,many,TRBD1,TGTGCCAGTAGTATTCCCGGGACAGGGATCTACGAGCAGTACTTC,CASSIPGTGIYEQYF
14,TRBJ2-7,TRBV18,many,NA,TGTGCCAGCTCACAGGTCGGACATACGACCGAGCAGTACTTC,CASSQVGHTTEQYF
14,TRBJ2-7,TRBV19,many,NA,TGTGCCAGTAGTATAGAACCAGGGGGGTACGAGCAGTACTTC,CASSIEPGGYEQYF
15,TRBJ2-7,TRBV28,many,TRBD2,TGTGCCAGCAGTTCAGCTAGCGGAGAAACCTACGAGCAGTACTTC,CASSSASGETYEQYF
14,TRBJ2-1,TRBV5-1,many,NA,TGCGCCAGCAGCTTGCCCGCCACCCACAATGAGCAGTTCTTC,CASSLPATHNEQFF
13,TRBJ2-1,TRBV7-9,many,NA,TGTGCCAGCAGCTTATCGGGGTTTGGAGAGCAGTTCTTC,CASSLSGFGEQFF
18,TRBJ2-3,TRBV7-9,many,TRBD2,TGTGCCAGCAGCTTAGCTCTTAGTATCGGGAGGAGGGCAGATACGCAGTATTTT,CASSLALSIGRRADTQYF
16,TRBJ2-2,TRBV4-1,many,NA,TGCGCCAGCAGCCAAGATCCAGGGGATAACACCGGGGAGCTGTTTTTT,CASSQDPGDNTGELFF
14,TRBJ1-4,TRBV27,few,NA,TGTGCCAGCAGTTACAGCACAACTAATGAAAAACTGTTTTTT,CASSYSTTNEKLFF
15,TRBJ2-3,TRBV3-1,NA,TRBD2,TGTGCCAGCAGCCATACTAGCGGGGCCCCAGATACGCAGTATTTT,CASSHTSGAPDTQYF
13,TRBJ2-5,TRBV20-1,many,NA,TGCAGTGCTAGTCCGGGTCTCCAAGAGACCCAGTACTTC,CSASPGLQETQYF
15,TRBJ2-7,TRBV27,many,NA,TGTGCCAGCAGTTTATCGGCGGAGGCCGTCTACGAGCAGTACTTC,CASSLSAEAVYEQYF
17,TRBJ2-7,TRBV13,many,TRBD1,TGTGCCAGCAGCTTAGGGTCGGGACAGTATAGTTCCTACGAGCAGTACTTC,CASSLGSGQYSSYEQYF
15,TRBJ2-3,TRBV29-1,many,NA,TGCAGCGTTGAATCGGGGTTCTGGGCACCAGATACGCAGTATTTT,CSVESGFWAPDTQYF
23,TRBJ2-7,TRBV6-5,many,TRBD1,TGTGCCAGCAGTTACTCGATTCCGCTAACCGGGACAGATCCCGTACCGTCCCGTTACGAGCAGTACTTC,CASSYSIPLTGTDPVPSRYEQYF
15,TRBJ2-1,TRBV12-3/TRBV12-4,many,TRBD2,TGTGCCAGCAGTTTAGGGTGGGAGGGAAGCAATGAGCAGTTCTTC,CASSLGWEGSNEQFF
14,TRBJ1-3,TRBV28,NA,NA,TGTGCCAGCAGTTACAGCAACTCTGGAAACACCATATATTTT,CASSYSNSGNTIYF
12,TRBJ2-7,TRBV28,few,NA,TGTGCCAGCAGTTTTTCTTACTACGAGCAGTACTTC,CASSFSYYEQYF
13,TRBJ2-3,TRBV5-1,many,TRBD2,TGCGCCAGCAGCCTAGGCCAGCGGGGGCTGCAGTATTTT,CASSLGQRGLQYF
13,TRBJ1-2,TRBV7-8,few,NA,TGTGCCAGCACCCCCTGGGGCGGATCCGGCTACACCTTC,CASTPWGGSGYTF
15,TRBJ1-6,TRBV3-1,many,NA,TGTGCCAGCAGCCAACAGGCTTCCGGGAATTCACCCCTCCACTTT,CASSQQASGNSPLHF
14,TRBJ2-2,TRBV11-3,NA,NA,TGTGCCAGCAGTCCCGGTTGGGACACCGGGGAGCTGTTTTTT,CASSPGWDTGELFF
16,TRBJ1-5,TRBV4-1,many,NA,TGCGCCAGCAGCCAAGAAATAGGGACTAGTGATCAGCCCCAGCATTTT,CASSQEIGTSDQPQHF
14,TRBJ2-7,TRBV20-1,NA,TRBD2,TGCAGTGCTAGAGTGCGGGAGGGCCCGAACGAGCAGTACTTC,CSARVREGPNEQYF
15,TRBJ2-5,TRBV24-1,many,NA,TGTGCCACCAGTGATTTGGGACTCAGCGGGGAGACCCAGTACTTC,CATSDLGLSGETQYF
16,TRBJ1-5,TRBV7-6,once,TRBD1,TGCGCCAGCAGCCCGCGGACAGGGGGCGACACAGATACGCAGCATTTT,CASSPRTGGDTDTQHF
15,TRBJ1-4,TRBV5-1,many,NA,TGCGCCAGCAGCTTGAGCCTCGCGCCTAATGAAAAACTGTTTTTT,CASSLSLAPNEKLFF
12,TRBJ2-7,TRBV6-1,many,TRBD1,TGTGCCAGCGCGAGGGGGCCATATGAGCAGTACTTC,CASARGPYEQYF
16,TRBJ2-7,TRBV28,NA,TRBD2,TGTGCCAGCAGCTTCCCCAGGACTAGCGGGAGAAACGAGCAGTACTTC,CASSFPRTSGRNEQYF
17,TRBJ2-3,TRBV28,many,TRBD1,TGTGCCAGCAGTACCCACCGACAGGGGGCTTACACAGATACGCAGTATTTT,CASSTHRQGAYTDTQYF
15,TRBJ2-5,TRBV9,many,TRBD1,TGTGCCAGCAGCGGCGGACAGGGTCAACAAGAGACCCAGTACTTC,CASSGGQGQQETQYF
15,TRBJ2-2,TRBV6-5,many,TRBD1,TGTGCCAGCAGTTACTCGACAGGGGGGACCGGGGAGCTGTTTTTT,CASSYSTGGTGELFF
16,TRBJ2-5,TRBV10-3,many,TRBD1,TGTGCCACAAGCAGTCCTACCGGGACAGAGGGCGAGACCCAGTACTTC,CATSSPTGTEGETQYF
11,TRBJ1-2,TRBV20-1,many,NA,TGCAGTGCGGGGGATCAATATGGCTACACCTTC,CSAGDQYGYTF
15,TRBJ2-6,TRBV4-1,NA,NA,TGCGCCAGCAGCCAAGACGGGGCTGGGGCCAACGTCCTGACTTTC,CASSQDGAGANVLTF
12,TRBJ2-1,TRBV28,many,NA,TGTGCCAGCAGCTCCAGACGGATTGAGCAGTTCTTC,CASSSRRIEQFF
13,TRBJ2-3,TRBV6-5,many,NA,TGTGCCACCCTGGTCGGGGACACAGATACGCAGTATTTT,CATLVGDTDTQYF
16,TRBJ1-2,TRBV7-9,many,NA,TGTGCCAGCAGCACCCGGGGAGGGCGGATTAACTATGGCTACACCTTC,CASSTRGGRINYGYTF
13,TRBJ2-7,TRBV6-1,many,NA,TGTGCCAGCGGGCGGGATTCGGAGGGCGAGCAGTACTTC,CASGRDSEGEQYF
14,TRBJ2-2,TRBV7-2,many,NA,TGTGCCAGCAGCTTAGCCCGATCCACCGGGGAGCTGTTTTTT,CASSLARSTGELFF
15,TRBJ2-1,TRBV9,many,TRBD2,TGTGCCAGCAGTGGACTAGCGGGAGCCTACAATGAGCAGTTCTTC,CASSGLAGAYNEQFF
13,TRBJ1-5,TRBV6-6,few,TRBD1,TGTGCTACCATGGACAGGGGAAATCAGCCCCAGCATTTT,CATMDRGNQPQHF
15,TRBJ1-3,TRBV6-1,many,TRBD1,TGTGCCAGCAGTCTAACCGGGACAGATGGAAACACCATATATTTT,CASSLTGTDGNTIYF
17,TRBJ2-3,TRBV6-2/TRBV6-3,many,TRBD2,TGTGCCAGCAGATCCATGGAGACTAGCCTTAACACAGATACGCAGTATTTT,CASRSMETSLNTDTQYF
12,TRBJ2-1,TRBV28,NA,TRBD1,TGTGCCAGCAGTCTTCGACAGGGGGCGCTTGTATTC,CASSLRQGALVF
14,TRBJ2-2,TRBV7-9,many,NA,TGTGCCAGCAGCTTGGCGGTGCACACCGGGGAGCTGTTTTTT,CASSLAVHTGELFF
18,TRBJ2-3,TRBV20-1,many,NA,TGCAGTGCCGCCCGAGCGGACAGACATAGACTTGGGGCAGATACGCAGTATTTT,CSAARADRHRLGADTQYF
16,TRBJ2-2,TRBV6-2/TRBV6-3,many,TRBD1,TGTGCCAGCAGTTACGGGACAGGGGTAAACACCGGGGAGCTGTTTTTT,CASSYGTGVNTGELFF
13,TRBJ2-1,TRBV11-1,many,NA,TGTGCCAGCAGCTTAGCCCAGGGGTACGAGCAGTTCTTC,CASSLAQGYEQFF
13,TRBJ2-5,TRBV6-5,NA,TRBD1,TGTGCCAGCAGGACAGGGGGCCGGGAGACCCAGTACTTC,CASRTGGRETQYF
14,TRBJ2-1,TRBV6-5,many,NA,TGTGCCAGCAGTTACAGCGCAGGTAGCCATGAGCAGTTCTTC,CASSYSAGSHEQFF